Shown below are 20 T cell receptor beta chains from a single sample sequenced in a study of CD8+ T cells in alopecia areata. As to treatment: oral pan-JAK inhibitor, 5-10 mg twice daily. The sequencing template was cDNA reverse transcribed from extracted RNA. Repertoires were generated with immunoSEQ multiplex PCR, while TCRdb's copy carries only in-frame clones and drops some. Among 250,000 to 350,000 clones, 60% were seen once, and the ten largest hold about 0.88%. The sequences come from CD4+ T cells sorted from blood, collected around week 54, from a patient treated with tofacitinib. Receptor source: a human donor with alopecia areata.

The chain is built from TRBV29-1 and TRBJ2-2; the D is unclear. CDR1 is SQVTM, CDR2 ANQGSEA, per germline. Trimming removed 2 bases from V and 7 bases from J, with 8 bases in between. This CDR3 spans 12 amino acids. The CDR3: CSVEKSGGELFF. The CDR3 bases are TGCAGCGTTGAAAAGTCTGGCGGGGAGCTGTTTTTT.

The chain joins TRBV25-1 to TRBJ2-5; D remains unclear. Germline V gene sequence: CDR1 MGHDK, CDR2 SYGVNS. The CDR3 sequence is 14 residues long. The V end lost 7 bases, the J end lost 5 bases, and 17 bases lay between the germline ends. CDR3 in amino acids: CASNHLGPRETQYF. In DNA form, the CDR3 reads TGTGCCAGCAACCATCTGGGCCCAAGGGAGACCCAGTACTTC. Together with reference TRBV25-1 and TRBJ2-5, the CDR3 gives the full variable domain: EADIYQTPRYLVIGTGKKITLECSQTMGHDKMYWYQQDPGMELHLIHYSYGVNSTEKGDLSSESTVSRIRTEHFPLTLESARPSHTSQYLCASNHLGPRETQYFGPGTRLLVL.

J is TRBJ1-6 and V is TRBV7-9; D remains unclear. V gave up 5 bases and J gave up 10 bases, with 15 bases separating them. CDR3 length equals 14 residues. Germline CDR1 is SEHNR and CDR2 is FQNEAQ (reference sequence). In nucleotides, the CDR3 is TGTGCCAGCAGCCCCGGCCGGTTTGGATCACCCCTCCACTTT. It encodes CASSPGRFGSPLHF.

This rearrangement joins TRBV29-1 to TRBJ2-1, with TRBD2 identical over 7 bases. This CDR3 comprises 16 residues. Germline V lookup: CDR1 SQVTM, CDR2 ANQGSEA. The V and J ends lost 6 bases and 0 bases, in that order; junction bases with no gene match: 11. The CDR3 loop reads CSVRRERGNSYNEQFF. Here the CDR3 DNA reads TGCAGCGTGAGGAGGGAGCGGGGAAACTCCTACAATGAGCAGTTCTTC.

This clone was seen a handful of times. The same CDR3 can be traced to other DNA sequences in this sample. The gene calls are TRBV27 and TRBJ2-5; D gene ambiguous. The V and J ends lost 5 bases and 1 base respectively, with 8 bases between them. CDR1 is MNHEY and CDR2 is SMNVEV in the germline V gene (reference sequence). This CDR3 comprises 13 residues. As DNA, the CDR3 is TGTGCCAGCAGTCCTCTCCTCCAAGAGACCCAGTACTTC. Encoded protein: CASSPLLQETQYF.

The chain links TRBV7-2 to TRBJ2-5; weak D call: TRBD1 (7 bases). The V end lost 4 bases, the J end lost 1 base, and 16 bases lay between the germline ends. CDR1 is SGHTA and CDR2 is FQGNSA in the germline V gene. This CDR3 region has 16 residues. CDR3 nucleotides: TGTGCCAGCAGCTACAGAAGGGGGCGGGGCCAAGAGACCCAGTACTTC. Residues: CASSYRRGRGQETQYF.

The rearrangement uses TRBV25-1 and TRBJ2-2, with 9 bases that match TRBD1. V lost 6 bases and J lost 7; bases outside the gene matches: 12. Germline CDR1 is MGHDK and CDR2 is SYGVNS. The CDR3 has 16 amino acids. CDR3 loop: CASRTQGTGPSGELFF. The CDR3 coding sequence is TGTGCCAGCAGGACCCAGGGGACAGGGCCGAGCGGGGAGCTGTTTTTT.

In its sample, this clone was seen a few times. V is TRBV7-9 and J is TRBJ1-1, with a tentative D call TRBD1 (5 bases). The CDR3 is 13 amino acids. Germline V lookup: CDR1 SEHNR, CDR2 FQNEAQ (reference sequence). V lost 0 bases and J lost 5, with 7 bases in between. CDR3 protein: CASSLASGTEAFF. CDR3 DNA: TGTGCCAGCAGCTTAGCATCAGGGACTGAAGCTTTCTTT.

The chain combines TRBV5-1 with TRBJ2-2; no clear D gene. Deletions cut 0 bases from V and 5 bases from J, with 8 bases between. This CDR3 has 14 amino acids. CDR1 and CDR2 (germline): SGHRS, YFSETQ. The CDR3 loop reads CASSLELVTGELFF. The CDR3 DNA follows: TGCGCCAGCAGCTTGGAGCTGGTGACCGGGGAGCTGTTTTTT.

This clone was recorded a few times. The V gene is TRBV7-9, the J gene TRBJ2-3; 9 bases are a match to TRBD1. From germline, CDR1 is SEHNR and CDR2 FQNEAQ (reference sequence). This CDR3 is built from 16 residues. V shed 0 bases, J shed 4 bases, and the junction held 5 bases outside the gene matches. CDR3 in DNA: TGTGCCAGCAGCTTAGCGGACAGGGGTCCGTCAGATACGCAGTATTTT. Its protein product is CASSLADRGPSDTQYF.

The chain carries TRBV4-1 and TRBJ1-2; D is perhaps TRBD1 (5 bases). The V end was cut by 0 bases, the J end by 7 bases, with 9 bases between. Germline values: CDR1 MGHRA, CDR2 YSYEKL. This CDR3 has 13 amino acids. CDR3 DNA: TGCGCCAGCAGCCAAGACGAGGGGACTGGCTACACCTTC. Protein product: CASSQDEGTGYTF.

This chain connects TRBV4-1 to TRBJ1-2, with unresolved D. Germline CDR1 MGHRA, CDR2 YSYEKL. The length of the CDR3 is 15 residues. Between the trimmed V and J ends, which lost 0 bases and 0 bases, there was a span of 8 bases. CDR3 protein: CASSQDLKANYGYTF. The CDR3 DNA reads as TGCGCCAGCAGCCAAGATCTGAAAGCTAACTATGGCTACACCTTC.

The rearrangement links TRBV4-3 to TRBJ1-2, with 10 bases fitting TRBD1. Losses at the gene ends were 1 base for V and 4 bases for J; bases not matched to a gene: 9. Germline loops: CDR1 LGHNA, CDR2 YSLEER. The CDR3 is 17 amino acids. CDR3 nucleotide sequence: TGCGCCAGCAGCCAAGGCAGTTCCGGACAGGGGGTCTATGGCTACACCTTC. It is translated as CASSQGSSGQGVYGYTF.

The CDR3 loop reads CAWTLTHSYGYTF. CDR3 DNA: TGTGCCTGGACCCTGACACATTCCTATGGCTACACCTTC. V usage is TRBV30 and J usage is TRBJ1-2; no clear D. The germline CDR1 and CDR2 sequences are GTSNPN and SVGIG (reference sequence). V lost 4 bases and J lost 4, with 13 bases in between. There are 13 residues in the CDR3.

This clone has a handful of counts. The chain links TRBV29-1 to TRBJ1-1; D may be TRBD1 (5 bases). The CDR3 loop spans 13 amino acids. Germline CDR1 and CDR2: SQVTM and ANQGSEA. The V gene lost 7 bases and the J gene lost 5 bases, with 17 bases spanning the gap. CDR3 loop: CSDDQGPGTEAFF. The DNA for the CDR3 is TGCAGCGACGACCAGGGCCCGGGAACTGAAGCTTTCTTT.

This chain uses TRBV29-1 with TRBJ2-1, with TRBD1 as a possible D gene (7 bases). The CDR3 contains 15 residues. V lost 3 bases and J 4 bases, leaving 16 bases between the germline ends. Looked up from germline, CDR1 is SQVTM and CDR2 is ANQGSEA. This CDR3 is CSVDGGRGTYNEQFF. CDR3 nucleotide sequence: TGCAGCGTTGACGGTGGCAGGGGGACTTACAATGAGCAGTTCTTC.

The V gene is TRBV25-1, the J gene TRBJ2-3, with 7 bases that match TRBD2. Germline CDR1 reads MGHDK; CDR2 reads SYGVNS. Trimming took 7 bases from V and 1 from J; bases not matched to a gene: 2. The CDR3 has 13 amino acids. CDR3 DNA: TGTGCCAGCATCCGGGGGGGCACAGATACGCAGTATTTT. Its protein is CASIRGGTDTQYF.

The CDR3 DNA reads TGTGCCAGCAGCGGCGGGTCCGCCGGGGAGCTGTTTTTT. It specifies CASSGGSAGELFF. The chain combines TRBV5-4 with TRBJ2-2, with D perhaps matching TRBD2 (5 bases). Germline CDR1 SGHNT, CDR2 YYREEE (reference sequence). The CDR3 is made up of 13 amino acids. Trimming stripped 4 bases from V and 6 bases from J, with 10 bases between.

The chain recombines TRBV18 with TRBJ1-5; TRBD1 aligns across 7 bases. The CDR3 has 15 amino acids. V shed 6 bases, J shed 4 bases, and the junction held 9 bases outside the gene matches. CDR1 and CDR2 from the germline V gene are KGHSH and LQKENI. CDR3 coding DNA: TGTGCCAGCTCCCCCAGGGGGAACGGTAATCAGCCCCAGCATTTT. It encodes CASSPRGNGNQPQHF.

This clone came up a few times. This chain connects TRBV4-1 to TRBJ2-2; 7 bases fit TRBD1. This CDR3 comprises 15 residues. V lost 4 bases and J lost 4; bases outside the gene matches: 6. CDR1 is MGHRA and CDR2 is YSYEKL in the germline V gene. The DNA of the CDR3 is TGCGCCAGCAGCCTACAACAGGGGCGCACCGGGGAGCTGTTTTTT. This sequence encodes CASSLQQGRTGELFF.